This entry is about one T cell receptor beta chain. The PCR used 60 Vbeta and 13 Jbeta primers. Sequencing used immunoSEQ multiplex PCR; TCRdb keeps in-frame clones, though not all of them. The table includes about 150,000 clones, around 73% detected once. The data are from a study of cytomegalovirus exposure and HLA in healthy donors. Germline trimming cut 3 bases from V and 2 bases from J; bases unmatched to any gene: 9. This CDR3 spans 16 amino acids. Germline V gene sequence: CDR1 SEHNR, CDR2 FQNEAQ (reference sequence). The chain uses TRBV7-9 and TRBJ2-7, with 8 nucleotides matching TRBD1. The material sequenced was PBMCs. This TCR was sampled from a woman aged 18-29 years in good health and CMV-seropositive. CDR3 DNA sequence: TGTGCCAGCAGCTTCGAGGACAGGGATTTGACCTACGAGCAGTACTTC. This codes for CASSFEDRDLTYEQYF.